This passage covers 17 T cell receptor beta chains from one sample sequenced in a study of shared clonotypes between healthy human individuals (dated by TCRdb to 2018 to 2021). Library prep was done by the immunoSEQ multiplex PCR assay. The clones in this table, taken by TCRdb from immuneACCESS, are in-frame only. Not every clone is retained; where verified, under half of the shortfall comes from an unresolved V gene, and the cause of the rest is unknown. Counted in this sample were 2 million to 3 million clones; over 85% of them appeared once. The ten largest clones add up to roughly 0.36% of the sample. Source material: naive CD4+ T cells from PBMCs. What the cell subset or site label conveys for this sample: CD45RA+ positively selected. These receptors were collected from a man aged 18 to 29 in good health. Some clones in this sample may be carry-over from other donors' samples.

CDR3 protein: CASNRGLAGVKETQYF. The CDR3 DNA reads as TGTGCCAGCAACCGCGGACTAGCGGGAGTCAAAGAGACCCAGTACTTC. The V gene is TRBV28, the J gene TRBJ2-5; 13 bases map to TRBD2. Germline V gene data show CDR1 as MDHEN and CDR2 as SYDVKM. This CDR3 has 16 amino acids. V was pared by 7 bases and J by 3 bases, with 8 bases of the junction left unmatched. The variable domain in full, completed from reference TRBV28 and TRBJ2-5, reads DVKVTQSSRYLVKRTGEKVFLECVQDMDHENMFWYRQDPGLGLRLIYFSYDVKMKEKGDIPEGYSVSREKKERFSLILESASTNQTSMYLCASNRGLAGVKETQYFGPGTRLLVL.

The chain has TRBV4-1 and TRBJ2-5; 12 bases fit TRBD2. The trim removed 0 bases at V and 4 bases at J, leaving 12 bases unmatched. The CDR3 totals 19 residues. CDR1 MGHRA and CDR2 YSYEKL come from the germline V gene. CDR3 residues: CASSQEWTSGTVGRETQYF. DNA of the CDR3: TGCGCCAGCAGCCAAGAATGGACTAGCGGGACCGTGGGTAGAGAGACCCAGTACTTC.

V is TRBV28 and J is TRBJ2-2; 8 positions match TRBD1. Trimming at V came to 3 bases and at J to 1 base, leaving 4 bases not matched to a gene. The CDR3 contains 16 residues. Germline assignment: CDR1 MDHEN and CDR2 SYDVKM. CDR3 nucleotide sequence: TGTGCCAGCAGTTTCCACGGACAGGGGAACACCGGGGAGCTGTTTTTT. Its translation is CASSFHGQGNTGELFF.

V and J are TRBV11-2 and TRBJ2-6; 7 bases fit TRBD1. Germline V CDR1 and CDR2: SGHAT, FQNNGV. The CDR3 spans 18 residues. V was clipped by 2 bases and J by 0 bases; unmatched bases: 7. The CDR3 DNA reads as TGTGCCAGCAGCTTACAGGGACAGATGATCTCTGGGGCCAACGTCCTGACTTTC. This codes for CASSLQGQMISGANVLTF.

A few counts support this clone. This rearrangement joins TRBV28 to TRBJ1-4; TRBD1 matches at 12 bases. V lost 5 bases, J lost 7 bases, and 11 bases stayed unmatched. CDR1 and CDR2 (germline): MDHEN, SYDVKM. There are 17 residues in the CDR3. CDR3 residues: CASSGDRGRRWGEKLFF. CDR3 nucleotide sequence: TGTGCCAGCAGTGGGGACAGGGGGCGCCGATGGGGTGAAAAACTGTTTTTT.

The chain has TRBV6-5 and TRBJ2-7, with a tentative D call TRBD1 (5 bases). The CDR3 length is 13 residues. Trimming shortened V by 7 bases and J by 6 bases, and 16 bases separated the two germline ends. Looked up from germline, CDR1 is MNHEY and CDR2 is SVGAGI. CDR3: CASTQDSFGEQYF. CDR3 coding DNA: TGTGCCAGCACCCAAGACAGTTTTGGCGAGCAGTACTTC.

As concerns this clone: Distinct nucleotide sequences in the sample also encode this CDR3. The rearrangement joins TRBV5-1 to TRBJ2-7; D unresolved. The ends were cut back, 0 bases at V and 2 bases at J, with 6 bases in the middle. Germline CDR1 and CDR2: SGHRS and YFSETQ. This CDR3 spans 13 amino acids. The chain's CDR3 is CASSLVGTYEQYF. The DNA of the CDR3 is TGCGCCAGCAGCTTGGTCGGTACCTACGAGCAGTACTTC. Supplemented by reference TRBV5-1 and TRBJ2-7, the full variable domain reads KAGVTQTPRYLIKTRGQQVTLSCSPISGHRSVSWYQQTPGQGLQFLFEYFSETQRNKGNFPGRFSGRQFSNSRSEMNVSTLELGDSALYLCASSLVGTYEQYFGPGTRLTVT.

This clone was observed a handful of times. The chain uses TRBV11-2 and TRBJ2-7, with 8 bases aligning to TRBD2. The germline CDR1 and CDR2 sequences are SGHAT and FQNNGV. V lost 2 bases, J lost 4 bases, and 16 bases stayed unmatched. This CDR3 is 18 amino acids long. CDR3 amino acids: CASSLIRGGRTALYEQYF. The DNA for the CDR3 is TGTGCCAGCAGCTTAATCAGGGGCGGGAGGACCGCCCTATACGAGCAGTACTTC.

The chain recombines TRBV4-1 with TRBJ2-3; perhaps D is TRBD1 or TRBD2 (5 bases each). The V end was cut by 1 base, the J end by 5 bases, with 10 bases between. There are 14 residues in the CDR3. CDR1 is MGHRA, CDR2 YSYEKL, per germline. For the CDR3, the DNA is TGCGCCAGCAGCCAAGGGGGGTTTGGAGATACGCAGTATTTT. It codes for CASSQGGFGDTQYF.

V usage is TRBV6-5 and J usage is TRBJ2-7; D is unresolved. CDR3 size: 14 residues. In germline, CDR1 is MNHEY, CDR2 SVGAGI. With 2 bases removed from V and 0 bases from J, the gap between germline ends came to 8 bases. CDR3 sequence reads: CASSYTKYSYEQYF. In DNA form, the CDR3 reads TGTGCCAGCAGTTACACCAAGTACTCCTACGAGCAGTACTTC.

This chain uses TRBV9 with TRBJ2-1; 9 bases fit TRBD2. Germline V gives CDR1 SGDLS, CDR2 YYNGEE. V dropped 1 base and J dropped 7; count of bases not matched to a gene: 6. The CDR3 runs to 15 residues. CDR3 sequence reads: CASSVMPSGKNEQFF. CDR3 nucleotides: TGTGCCAGCAGCGTAATGCCTAGCGGGAAGAATGAGCAGTTCTTC.

The count of this clone is one. The chain combines TRBV4-3 with TRBJ2-3; tentative D call: TRBD2 (6 bases). The length of the CDR3 is 17 residues. Trimming stripped 1 base from V and 2 bases from J, with 16 bases between. Looked up from germline, CDR1 is LGHNA and CDR2 is YSLEER. This chain's CDR3 is CASSQVWGGPYTDTQYF. The CDR3 DNA reads as TGCGCCAGCAGCCAAGTTTGGGGAGGACCATACACAGATACGCAGTATTTT.

This chain joins TRBV13 and TRBJ2-2; possible D gene TRBD1, 5 bases. The CDR3 has 16 amino acids. Trimming took 2 bases from V and 3 from J, leaving 13 bases between them. Germline values: CDR1 PRHDT, CDR2 FYEKMQ (reference sequence). The CDR3 loop reads CASSLTDRAYTGELFF. The CDR3 DNA reads as TGTGCCAGCAGCTTAACTGACAGAGCCTACACCGGGGAGCTGTTTTTT.

On this clone itself: At the DNA level, this CDR3 is encoded by other sequences in the same sample as well. The genes are TRBV19 and TRBJ2-5; D is unresolved. V was shortened by 3 bases and J by 4 bases, with 9 bases between the two germline ends. Germline V CDR1 and CDR2: LNHDA, SQIVND (reference sequence). This CDR3 comprises 13 residues. The chain's CDR3 is CASSIPGRETQYF. The CDR3 DNA follows: TGTGCCAGTAGTATTCCCGGTCGAGAGACCCAGTACTTC.

This clone was counted only a few times. V and J are TRBV29-1 and TRBJ1-1; 9 bases map to TRBD1. Germline loops: CDR1 SQVTM, CDR2 ANQGSEA. V trimming: 7 bases; J trimming: 7 bases; junction bases outside the gene matches: 7. The CDR3 length is 12 residues. The CDR3 coding sequence is TGCAGCGCCCAACAGGGGGCCATTGAAGCTTTCTTT. Translated: CSAQQGAIEAFF.

The J gene is TRBJ1-2, the V gene TRBV28, with D unclear. This CDR3 has 13 amino acids. Deletions cut 3 bases from V and 8 bases from J, with 13 bases between. Germline CDR1 MDHEN, CDR2 SYDVKM. In DNA, the CDR3 is TGTGCCAGCAGTTTCCCGAGGACGGGAGGCTACACCTTC. It codes for CASSFPRTGGYTF.

The chain links TRBV7-2 to TRBJ2-3; TRBD2 agrees at 14 bases. The CDR3 runs to 19 residues. The germline V gene encodes CDR1 SGHTA and CDR2 FQGNSA. V gave up 6 bases and J gave up 6 bases; unmatched junction bases: 17. The CDR3 DNA reads TGTGCCAGCAGGGCCAGACCAGGGACTAGCGGGAGTCCCGGGGATACGCAGTATTTT. Translated: CASRARPGTSGSPGDTQYF.